The source of this TCR beta chain is a study of cytomegalovirus exposure and HLA in healthy donors. PCR involved 60 Vbeta and 13 Jbeta primers. This table comes from immunoSEQ multiplex PCR, and its TCRdb copy is limited to in-frame clones, with some not included. There are some 120,000 clones in the sample; 80% occur only once, and over 0.9% lies in the top ten. A single count supports this clone. The sample taken for sequencing was PBMCs. The origin of this receptor is a human donor in good health.

CDR3 sequence reads: CSVEATGYTGELFF. CDR3 DNA: TGCAGCGTTGAGGCGACAGGGTACACCGGGGAGCTGTTTTTT. J is TRBJ2-2 and V is TRBV29-1; 7 positions agree with TRBD1. CDR3 length equals 14 residues. CDR1 and CDR2 (germline): SQVTM, ANQGSEA. V gave up 3 bases and J gave up 3 bases; unmatched junction bases: 4.